A single sample gave rise to the 24 T cell receptor beta chains below, sequenced in a study of chemoradiotherapy in HPV16-positive cancers. Only in-frame clones appear in the TCRdb table, and some are missing; sequencing was by immunoSEQ multiplex PCR. Of approximately 12,000 clones detected, about three quarters appear once; the ten largest clones hold more than 0.75%. This sample was gathered from a patient who underwent chemoradiotherapy. These receptors came from a human donor with HPV-associated anogenital cancer.

This clone was observed a few times. This chain connects TRBV7-2 to TRBJ2-1; a weak D match, TRBD1 (6 bases). There are 14 residues in the CDR3. V dropped 0 bases and J dropped 9 bases, with 12 bases sitting between them. The V gene's germline CDR1 is SGHTA and CDR2 FQGNSA. The CDR3 DNA follows: TGTGCCAGCAGCTTAGCGCTACAGGGTGGTGAGCAGTTCTTC. It codes for CASSLALQGGEQFF.

The chain links TRBV6-5 to TRBJ1-6; D not resolved. The germline CDR1 and CDR2 sequences are MNHEY and SVGAGI. The CDR3 covers 12 residues. V dropped 8 bases and J dropped 6 bases, with 8 bases sitting between them. CDR3 amino acids: CASRTGNSPLHF. CDR3 bases: TGTGCCAGCCGAACGGGTAATTCACCCCTCCACTTT.

The V and J genes are TRBV7-6 and TRBJ2-3; the match to TRBD2 covers 8 bases. Losses at the gene ends were 3 bases for V and 4 bases for J; bases not matched to a gene: 24. Germline V gene data show CDR1 as SGHVS and CDR2 as FNYEAQ. The CDR3 has 21 residues. In DNA, the CDR3 is TGTGCCAGCAGCTTCGCCCCAAGTTCGAGCGGGGGCCTCGTCCGGGCAGATACGCAGTATTTT. As protein: CASSFAPSSSGGLVRADTQYF.

The chain couples TRBV2 to TRBJ2-5, with D unclear. The CDR3 sequence is 13 residues long. V was clipped by 4 bases and J by 1 base, with 7 bases between them. Germline CDR1 and CDR2: SNHLY and FYNNEI. DNA of the CDR3: TGTGCCAGCAGTGTTCATTTCCAAGAGACCCAGTACTTC. This encodes CASSVHFQETQYF.

The V call is TRBV6-5, the J call TRBJ2-4, with D possibly being TRBD1 or TRBD2 (6 bases each). The CDR3 sequence is 16 residues long. V shed 2 bases and J shed 0 bases, with 11 bases lying between them. Germline CDR1 is MNHEY and CDR2 is SVGAGI. CDR3 bases: TGTGCCAGCAGTTACAGGGGGGAAGTAGCCAAAAACATTCAGTACTTC. This codes for CASSYRGEVAKNIQYF.

Only one count was recorded for this clone. This sequence joins TRBV10-3 and TRBJ2-1, with 7 bases fitting TRBD2. CDR3 length: 14 residues. Germline lookup yields CDR1 ENHRY and CDR2 SYGVKD. V lost 6 bases, J lost 0 bases, and 2 bases stayed unmatched. CDR3: CAIRGGSSYNEQFF. DNA of the CDR3: TGTGCCATCAGGGGGGGGAGCTCCTACAATGAGCAGTTCTTC.

The CDR3 nucleotides read TGTGCCAGCAGTGAGGGAGGGACTGAAGCTTTCTTT. Its protein product is CASSEGGTEAFF. The chain carries TRBV6-5 and TRBJ1-1; D uncertain. V was trimmed by 5 bases and J by 5 bases, leaving 9 bases between them. The germline CDR1 and CDR2 sequences are MNHEY and SVGAGI. CDR3 length equals 12 residues.

This clone was seen just once. This sequence joins TRBV7-3 and TRBJ2-5, with D possibly TRBD1 on 5 matching bases. The CDR3 runs 16 residues. The V end was cut by 1 base, the J end by 9 bases, with 21 bases between. In germline, CDR1 is SGHTA, CDR2 FQGTGA. The CDR3 DNA reads as TGTGCCAGCAGCTTAAATGGGCCAGTCGAGCAGGGCGCCCAGTACTTC. Residues: CASSLNGPVEQGAQYF.

V gene TRBV4-2 combines with J gene TRBJ2-1; 8 bases match TRBD1. The CDR3 has 16 residues. V shed 3 bases, J shed 8 bases, and the junction held 12 bases outside the gene matches. Germline loops: CDR1 LGHNA, CDR2 YNFKEQ. The CDR3 reads CASSQDIGQGGHEQFF. The CDR3 DNA is TGTGCCAGCAGCCAGGACATCGGACAGGGCGGGCATGAGCAGTTCTTC.

V usage is TRBV4-1 and J usage is TRBJ2-1, with 8 bases identical to TRBD1. This CDR3 is 14 amino acids long. Looked up from germline, CDR1 is MGHRA and CDR2 is YSYEKL. V was clipped by 2 bases and J by 9 bases; unmatched bases: 6. This CDR3 is CASSQQGARVEQFF. The CDR3 DNA is TGCGCCAGCAGCCAACAGGGGGCAAGAGTTGAGCAGTTCTTC.

The rearrangement links TRBV7-2 to TRBJ2-1; 9 bases match TRBD2. This CDR3 is 15 amino acids long. Unmatched junction bases numbered 8, after V lost 5 bases and J lost 6 bases. Per germline, CDR1 SGHTA and CDR2 FQGNSA. CDR3 bases: TGTGCCAGCAGCCCCGGACTAGCGCGCGTCAATGAGCAGTTCTTC. Protein sequence: CASSPGLARVNEQFF.

The V call is TRBV20-1, the J call TRBJ2-1; no firm D call. The germline gives CDR1 DFQATT, CDR2 SNEGSKA (reference sequence). The V gene lost 5 bases and the J gene lost 7 bases, with 9 bases spanning the gap. This CDR3 region has 11 residues. This chain's CDR3 is CSAYYINEQFF. For the CDR3, the DNA is TGCAGTGCTTACTACATAAATGAGCAGTTCTTC.

The table lists this clone with a few counts. The chain recombines TRBV7-9 with TRBJ2-5; the D gene is possibly TRBD2 (7 bases). V lost 3 bases to trimming and J lost 7 bases, with 18 bases between them. Germline V gene lookup returns CDR1 SEHNR and CDR2 FQNEAQ (reference sequence). CDR3 length equals 15 residues. The CDR3 spells CASSFAGARRGTQYF. The CDR3 DNA reads as TGTGCCAGCAGCTTTGCGGGGGCCCGGCGGGGGACCCAGTACTTC.

This CDR3 is CASSIEGTNEKLFF. In DNA, the CDR3 is TGTGCCAGTAGTATCGAGGGAACGAATGAAAAACTGTTTTTT. The chain couples TRBV19 to TRBJ1-4; D is unresolved. The V end lost 3 bases, the J end lost 5 bases, and 10 bases lay between the germline ends. This CDR3 is built from 14 residues. The germline V gene encodes CDR1 LNHDA and CDR2 SQIVND (reference sequence). The entire variable domain, with the rest obtained from reference TRBV19 and TRBJ1-4, is as follows: DGGITQSPKYLFRKEGQNVTLSCEQNLNHDAMYWYRQDPGQGLRLIYYSQIVNDFQKGDIAEGYSVSREKKESFPLTVTSAQKNPTAFYLCASSIEGTNEKLFFGSGTQLSVL.

V gene TRBV4-3 combines with J gene TRBJ2-1; 9 bases are a match to TRBD2. Looked up from germline, CDR1 is LGHNA and CDR2 is YSLEER. There are 18 residues in the CDR3. V shed 2 bases and J 0 bases; nucleotides not matched to a gene: 8. CDR3 loop: CASSQRLAEVTSYNEQFF. The CDR3 region has the DNA TGCGCCAGCAGCCAAAGACTAGCGGAAGTCACCTCCTACAATGAGCAGTTCTTC.

The gene calls are TRBV5-1 and TRBJ2-2; 7 bases line up with TRBD2. Looked up from germline, CDR1 is SGHRS and CDR2 is YFSETQ. CDR3 length equals 16 residues. The V segment lost 1 base and the J segment 1 base; nucleotides outside the gene matches: 4. CDR3 nucleotides: TGCGCCAGCAGCTTGAGGCGGGAGTGGAACACCGGGGAGCTGTTTTTT. Protein: CASSLRREWNTGELFF.

The rearrangement uses TRBV7-9 and TRBJ2-7; TRBD1 matches 10 bases. V lost 5 bases and J lost 5; bases outside the gene matches: 6. The germline CDR1 and CDR2 sequences are SEHNR and FQNEAQ (reference sequence). This CDR3 contains 14 residues. CDR3 nucleotide sequence: TGTGCCAGCAGCACGGGACAGGGGTTCCACGAGCAGTACTTC. As protein: CASSTGQGFHEQYF.

The chain uses TRBV2 and TRBJ2-1, with unresolved D. The CDR3 contains 11 residues. Germline V gene lookup returns CDR1 SNHLY and CDR2 FYNNEI. CDR3 protein: CAFESYNEQFF. The DNA of the CDR3 is TGTGCTTTTGAATCCTACAATGAGCAGTTCTTC.

The chain uses TRBV11-2 and TRBJ2-1, with 9 bases that match TRBD2. The length of the CDR3 is 17 residues. The junction had 8 bases not matched to a gene; V was cut back by 5 bases and J by 0 bases. Germline V gene lookup returns CDR1 SGHAT and CDR2 FQNNGV. As DNA, the CDR3 is TGTGCCAGCAGCAAGACTAGCGGACGTAGCTCCTACAATGAGCAGTTCTTC. It yields the protein CASSKTSGRSSYNEQFF.

V gene TRBV5-6 combines with J gene TRBJ2-5; D gene unclear. Germline V gene lookup returns CDR1 SGHDT and CDR2 YYEEEE. This CDR3 comprises 11 residues. Trimming pared 4 bases from V and 3 bases from J, leaving 4 bases between. The CDR3 DNA sequence: TGTGCCAGCAGCGCCAAAGAGACCCAGTACTTC. Translating it yields CASSAKETQYF.

This clone was detected once. V usage is TRBV27 and J usage is TRBJ2-1; TRBD2 matches 13 bases. Per germline, CDR1 MNHEY and CDR2 SMNVEV (reference sequence). The V and J ends lost 5 bases and 9 bases, in that order; junction bases with no gene match: 7. This CDR3 contains 15 residues. The DNA for the CDR3 is TGTGCCAGCAGTCTCAGGACTAGCGGGAGTGGTGAGCAGTTCTTC. Translated: CASSLRTSGSGEQFF.

The count of this clone is one. The chain recombines TRBV18 with TRBJ1-1; 7 bases are a match to TRBD1. V shed 2 bases, J shed 1 base, and the junction held 7 bases outside the gene matches. The CDR3 runs 16 residues. Per the germline V gene, CDR1 is KGHSH and CDR2 is LQKENI. The CDR3 DNA sequence: TGTGCCAGCTCACCATTGACAGGGACAGCGAACACTGAAGCTTTCTTT. Its translation: CASSPLTGTANTEAFF.

The chain is built from TRBV7-8 and TRBJ1-1, with TRBD1 matching 7 bases. The CDR3 has 13 residues. Looked up from germline, CDR1 is SGHVS and CDR2 is FQNEAQ. The junction had 3 bases not matched to a gene; V was cut back by 3 bases and J by 5 bases. The CDR3 DNA is TGTGCCAGCAGCTTCGGCAGGGGGACTGAAGCTTTCTTT. Translating gives CASSFGRGTEAFF.

The CDR3 DNA is TGTGCCAGCAGCGCAAGTTGGGCGGTGAACACTGAAGCTTTCTTT. It is translated as CASSASWAVNTEAFF. The gene calls are TRBV6-1 and TRBJ1-1; D is uncertain. With 6 bases removed from V and 0 bases from J, the gap between germline ends came to 14 bases. Germline CDR1 MNHNS, CDR2 SASEGT. The CDR3 totals 15 residues.